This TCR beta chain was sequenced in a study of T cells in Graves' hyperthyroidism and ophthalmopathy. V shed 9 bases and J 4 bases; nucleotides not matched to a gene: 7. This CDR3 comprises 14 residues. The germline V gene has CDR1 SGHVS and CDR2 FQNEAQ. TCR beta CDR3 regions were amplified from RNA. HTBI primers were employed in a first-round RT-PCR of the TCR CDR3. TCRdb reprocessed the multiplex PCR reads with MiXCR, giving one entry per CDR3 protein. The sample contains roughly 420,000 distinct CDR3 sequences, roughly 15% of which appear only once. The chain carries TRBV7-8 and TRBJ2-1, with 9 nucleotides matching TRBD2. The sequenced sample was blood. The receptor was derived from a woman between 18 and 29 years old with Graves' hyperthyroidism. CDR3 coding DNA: TGTGCCAGTAGTATCACTAGCGGGTACAATGAGCAGTTCTTC. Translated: CASSITSGYNEQFF.